This TCR beta chain was profiled in a study of blood T cell repertoires in COVID-19. On the study more broadly: Sample material is recorded as cDNA or gDNA derived from T cells, B-cell-depleted T cells, or PBMCs.

Enrollment of patients from Seattle took place during active infection, with longitudinal follow-up. The CDR3 runs 13 residues. Trimming at V came to 5 bases and at J to 9 bases, leaving 4 bases not matched to a gene. Germline V lookup: CDR1 LNHDA, CDR2 SQIVND (reference sequence). Original handling: Amplifying reference gene primers gave estimates of nucleated cell counts. Data came from immunoSEQ multiplex PCR; TCRdb stores just in-frame clones and leaves some out. D and trimming come from the DNA, and the V and J calls and clone size come from that table. The repertoire includes more than 60,000 clones, approximately 86% of them detected once, and 6.3% sits in the top ten.

The sample taken for sequencing was peripheral blood. The receptor's source is a man older than 75 with COVID-19, enrolled during active disease. The rearrangement links TRBV19 to TRBJ1-6, with 7 bases aligning to TRBD1. The CDR3 loop reads CASSGQVFSPLHF. CDR3 sequence (DNA): TGTGCCAGTAGTGGACAGGTTTTTTCACCCCTCCACTTT.